This T cell receptor beta chain was recovered during a study of blood T cell repertoires in COVID-19. Study information: Samples taken during acute and convalescent COVID-19 were collected in the United States, Italy and Spain. T cells, B-cell-depleted T cells, or PBMCs provided the cDNA or gDNA that served as material.

The germline V gene encodes CDR1 KGHSH and CDR2 LQKENI. The CDR3 is made up of 19 amino acids. V shed 0 bases and J 2 bases; nucleotides not matched to a gene: 8. Per the study methods: Estimation of nucleated cell counts relied on the amplification of reference gene primers. Sequencing used immunoSEQ multiplex PCR; TCRdb keeps in-frame clones, though not all of them. V, J and clone size derive from that table, while D and trimming were established from the DNA sequence. The table lists 140,000 to 150,000 clones, roughly 79% of them singletons. The material sequenced was peripheral blood. The genes are TRBV18 and TRBJ2-3; 13 positions agree with TRBD2. The receptor's source is a human donor in a cohort sampled during active COVID-19. The CDR3, as DNA: TGTGCCAGCTCACCACCGTTTAATGGACTAGCGGGGGTCACAGATACGCAGTATTTT. Translating gives CASSPPFNGLAGVTDTQYF.